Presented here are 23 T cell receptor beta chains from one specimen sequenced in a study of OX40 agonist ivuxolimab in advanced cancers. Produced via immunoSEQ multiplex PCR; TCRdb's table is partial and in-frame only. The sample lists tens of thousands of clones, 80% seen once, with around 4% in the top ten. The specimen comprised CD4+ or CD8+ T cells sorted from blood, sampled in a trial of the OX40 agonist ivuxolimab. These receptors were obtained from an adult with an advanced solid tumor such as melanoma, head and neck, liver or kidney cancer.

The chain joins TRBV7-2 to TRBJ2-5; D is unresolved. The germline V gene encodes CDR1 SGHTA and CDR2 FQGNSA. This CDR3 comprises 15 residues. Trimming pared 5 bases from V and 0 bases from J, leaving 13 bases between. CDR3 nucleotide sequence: TGTGCCAGCAGCCCCGTGTCCGCCTACCAAGAGACCCAGTACTTC. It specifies CASSPVSAYQETQYF.

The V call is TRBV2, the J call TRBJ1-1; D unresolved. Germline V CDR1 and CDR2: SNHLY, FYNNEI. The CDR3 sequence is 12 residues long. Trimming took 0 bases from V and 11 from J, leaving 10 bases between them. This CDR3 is CASSEARQRAFF. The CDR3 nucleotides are TGTGCCAGCAGTGAAGCGCGGCAGAGGGCTTTCTTT.

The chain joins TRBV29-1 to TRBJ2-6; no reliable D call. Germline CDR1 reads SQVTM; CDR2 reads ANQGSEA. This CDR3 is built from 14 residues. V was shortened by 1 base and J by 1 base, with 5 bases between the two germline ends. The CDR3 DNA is TGCAGCGTTGAAGTCCGGTCTGGGGCCAACGTCCTGACTTTC. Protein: CSVEVRSGANVLTF.

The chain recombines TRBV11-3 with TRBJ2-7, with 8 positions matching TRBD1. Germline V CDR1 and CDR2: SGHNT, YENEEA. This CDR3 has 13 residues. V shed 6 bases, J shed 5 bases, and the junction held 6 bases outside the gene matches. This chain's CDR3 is CASRRRGLNEQYF. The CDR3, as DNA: TGTGCCAGCAGGCGCAGGGGGCTTAACGAGCAGTACTTC.

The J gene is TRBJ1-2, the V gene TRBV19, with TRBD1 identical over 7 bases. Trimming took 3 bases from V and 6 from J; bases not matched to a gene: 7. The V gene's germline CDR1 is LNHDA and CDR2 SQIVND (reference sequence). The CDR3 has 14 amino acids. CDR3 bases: TGTGCCAGTAGTATCAGACAGGGTAGTGATGGCTACACCTTC. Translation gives CASSIRQGSDGYTF. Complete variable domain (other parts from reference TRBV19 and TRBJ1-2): DGGITQSPKYLFRKEGQNVTLSCEQNLNHDAMYWYRQDPGQGLRLIYYSQIVNDFQKGDIAEGYSVSREKKESFPLTVTSAQKNPTAFYLCASSIRQGSDGYTFGSGTRLTVV.

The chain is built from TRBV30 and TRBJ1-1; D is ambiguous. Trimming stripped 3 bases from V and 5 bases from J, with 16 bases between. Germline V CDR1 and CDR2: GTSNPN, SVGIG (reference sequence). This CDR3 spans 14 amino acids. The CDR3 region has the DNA TGTGCCTGGAGCCTCCGCCTATATGGGACTGAAGCTTTCTTT. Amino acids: CAWSLRLYGTEAFF.

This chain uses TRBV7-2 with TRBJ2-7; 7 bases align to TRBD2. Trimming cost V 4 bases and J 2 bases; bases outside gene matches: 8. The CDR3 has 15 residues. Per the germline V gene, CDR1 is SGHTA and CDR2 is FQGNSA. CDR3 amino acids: CASSSSPGLPYEQYF. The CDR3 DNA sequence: TGTGCCAGCAGCTCGTCCCCGGGACTACCCTACGAGCAGTACTTC. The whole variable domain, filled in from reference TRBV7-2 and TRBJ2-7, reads GAGVSQSPSNKVTEKGKDVELRCDPISGHTALYWYRQSLGQGLEFLIYFQGNSAPDKSGLPSDRFSAERTGGSVSTLTIQRTQQEDSAVYLCASSSSPGLPYEQYFGPGTRLTVT.

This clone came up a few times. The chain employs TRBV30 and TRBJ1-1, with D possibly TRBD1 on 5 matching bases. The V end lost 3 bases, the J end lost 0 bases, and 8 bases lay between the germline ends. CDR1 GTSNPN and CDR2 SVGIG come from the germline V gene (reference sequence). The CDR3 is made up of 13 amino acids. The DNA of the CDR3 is TGTGCCTGGAGGAGGACACTGAACACTGAAGCTTTCTTT. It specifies CAWRRTLNTEAFF.

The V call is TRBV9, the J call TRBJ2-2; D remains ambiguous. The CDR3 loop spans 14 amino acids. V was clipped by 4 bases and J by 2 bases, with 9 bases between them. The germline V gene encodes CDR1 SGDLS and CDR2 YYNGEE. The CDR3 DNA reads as TGTGCCAGCAGCCTTACAGATAACACCGGGGAGCTGTTTTTT. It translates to CASSLTDNTGELFF.

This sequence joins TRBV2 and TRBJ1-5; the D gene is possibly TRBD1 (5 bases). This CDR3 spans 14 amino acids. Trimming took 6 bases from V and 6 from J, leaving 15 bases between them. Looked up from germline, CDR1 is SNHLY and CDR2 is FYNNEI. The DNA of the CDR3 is TGTGCCAGCAGCCCGGGACTGACCCCTCAGCCCCAGCATTTT. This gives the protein CASSPGLTPQPQHF.

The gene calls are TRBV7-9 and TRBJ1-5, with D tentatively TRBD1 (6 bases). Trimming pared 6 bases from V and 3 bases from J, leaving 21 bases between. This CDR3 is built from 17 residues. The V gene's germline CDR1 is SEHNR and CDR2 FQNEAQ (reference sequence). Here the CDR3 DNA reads TGTGCCAGCAGAAAAAAACCACGGGGGGCTCCCAATCAGCCCCAGCATTTT. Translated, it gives CASRKKPRGAPNQPQHF. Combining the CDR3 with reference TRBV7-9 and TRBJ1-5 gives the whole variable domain DTGVSQNPRHKITKRGQNVTFRCDPISEHNRLYWYRQTLGQGPEFLTYFQNEAQLEKSRLLSDRFSAERPKGSFSTLEIQRTEQGDSAMYLCASRKKPRGAPNQPQHFGDGTRLSIL.

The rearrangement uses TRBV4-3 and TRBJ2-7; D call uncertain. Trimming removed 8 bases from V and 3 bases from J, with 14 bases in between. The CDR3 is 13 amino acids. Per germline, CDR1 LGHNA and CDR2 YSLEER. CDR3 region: CASGGRQNYEQYF. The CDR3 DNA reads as TGCGCCAGCGGCGGACGGCAGAACTACGAGCAGTACTTC.

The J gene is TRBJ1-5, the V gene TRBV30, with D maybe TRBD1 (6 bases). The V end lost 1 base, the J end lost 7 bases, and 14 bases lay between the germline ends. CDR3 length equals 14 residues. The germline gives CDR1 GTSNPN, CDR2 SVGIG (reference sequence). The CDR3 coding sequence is TGTGCCTGGAGTGCAAGGGGGACCCAGCAGCCCCAGCATTTT. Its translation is CAWSARGTQQPQHF. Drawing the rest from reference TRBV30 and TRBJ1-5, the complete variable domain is SQTIHQWPATLVQPVGSPLSLECTVEGTSNPNLYWYRQAAGRGLQLLFYSVGIGQISSEVPQNLSASRPQDRQFILSSKKLLLSDSGFYLCAWSARGTQQPQHFGDGTRLSIL.

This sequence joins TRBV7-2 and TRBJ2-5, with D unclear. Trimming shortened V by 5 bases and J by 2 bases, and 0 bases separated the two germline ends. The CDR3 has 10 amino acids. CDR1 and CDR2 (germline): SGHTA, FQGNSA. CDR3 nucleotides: TGTGCCAGCAGCCAAGAGACCCAGTACTTC. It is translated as CASSQETQYF.

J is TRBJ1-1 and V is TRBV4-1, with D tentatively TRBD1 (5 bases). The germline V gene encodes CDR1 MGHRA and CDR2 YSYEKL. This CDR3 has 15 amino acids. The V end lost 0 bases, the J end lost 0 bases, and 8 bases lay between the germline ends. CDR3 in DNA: TGCGCCAGCAGCCAAGATAGGGGACTGAACACTGAAGCTTTCTTT. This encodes CASSQDRGLNTEAFF.

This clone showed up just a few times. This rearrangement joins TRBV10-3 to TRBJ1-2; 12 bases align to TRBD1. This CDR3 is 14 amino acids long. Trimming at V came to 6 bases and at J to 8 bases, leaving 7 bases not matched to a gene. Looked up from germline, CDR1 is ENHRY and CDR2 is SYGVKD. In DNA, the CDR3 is TGTGCCATCAGGCCGGGACAGGGGGCAGGCGGCTACACCTTC. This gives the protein CAIRPGQGAGGYTF.

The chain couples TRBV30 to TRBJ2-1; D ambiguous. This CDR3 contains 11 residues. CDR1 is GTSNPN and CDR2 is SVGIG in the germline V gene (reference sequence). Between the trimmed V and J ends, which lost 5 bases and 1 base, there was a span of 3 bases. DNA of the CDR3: TGTGCCTGGGATTCCTACAATGAGCAGTTCTTC. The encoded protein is CAWDSYNEQFF.

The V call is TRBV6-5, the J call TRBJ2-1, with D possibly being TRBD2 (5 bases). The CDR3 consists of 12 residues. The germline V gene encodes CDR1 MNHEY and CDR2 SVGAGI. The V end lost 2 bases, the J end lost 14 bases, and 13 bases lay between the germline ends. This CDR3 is CASSYERTGEFF. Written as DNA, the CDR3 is TGTGCCAGCAGTTACGAACGGACTGGGGAGTTCTTC.

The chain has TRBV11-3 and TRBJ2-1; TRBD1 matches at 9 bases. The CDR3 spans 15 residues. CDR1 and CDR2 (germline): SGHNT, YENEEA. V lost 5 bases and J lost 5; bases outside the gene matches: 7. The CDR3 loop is CASSNRDREHNEQFF. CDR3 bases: TGTGCCAGCAGCAACCGGGACAGGGAGCACAATGAGCAGTTCTTC.

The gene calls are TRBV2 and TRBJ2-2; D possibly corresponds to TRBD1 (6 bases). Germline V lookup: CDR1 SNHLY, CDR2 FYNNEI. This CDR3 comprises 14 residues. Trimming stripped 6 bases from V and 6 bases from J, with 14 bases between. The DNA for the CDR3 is TGTGCCAGCAGGGAGACAGGTGACGCCGGGGAGCTGTTTTTT. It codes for CASRETGDAGELFF.

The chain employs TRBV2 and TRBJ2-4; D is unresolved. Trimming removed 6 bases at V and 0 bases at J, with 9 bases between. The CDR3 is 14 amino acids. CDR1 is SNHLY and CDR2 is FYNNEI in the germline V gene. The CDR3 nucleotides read TGTGCCAGCAGGAATAGAGTAGCCAAAAACATTCAGTACTTC. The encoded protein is CASRNRVAKNIQYF.

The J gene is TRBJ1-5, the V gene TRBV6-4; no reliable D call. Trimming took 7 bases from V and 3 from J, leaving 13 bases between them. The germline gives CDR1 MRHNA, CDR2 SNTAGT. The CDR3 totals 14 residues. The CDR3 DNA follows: TGTGCCAGCACGACACTCCGGGCCAATCAGCCCCAGCATTTT. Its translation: CASTTLRANQPQHF.

CDR3 nucleotides: TGTGCCAGCACCCCTGGGGGTAGCAAAAGCACCGGGGAGCTGTTTTTT. Translation: CASTPGGSKSTGELFF. The rearrangement links TRBV11-1 to TRBJ2-2, with D perhaps TRBD1 or TRBD2 (5 bases each). The CDR3 is 16 amino acids. V lost 7 bases and J 4 bases, leaving 19 bases between the germline ends. Germline V gene lookup returns CDR1 SGHAT and CDR2 FQDESV (reference sequence).